These 19 T cell receptor beta chains were all obtained from the same sample, sequenced in a study of Ad26.COV2.S vaccination and SARS-CoV-2 variants. Treatment reported: roughly 18 received Ad26.COV2.S at low or high dose, single or two shots; about 5 received placebo; per-sample allocation not given. Samples were taken on day 63 after the first vaccine or placebo injection. Data came from immunoSEQ multiplex PCR; TCRdb stores just in-frame clones and leaves some out. This table holds over 200,000 clones, roughly 88% found once. The sample in question was peripheral blood, obtained in a trial of Ad26.COV2.S vaccine versus placebo. The receptors here all came from a person aged 18-65 years who received the Ad26.COV2.S COVID-19 vaccine or a placebo.

The rearrangement joins TRBV29-1 to TRBJ2-1, with 10 bases identical to TRBD2. Looked up from germline, CDR1 is SQVTM and CDR2 is ANQGSEA. This CDR3 is 14 amino acids long. V was clipped by 8 bases and J by 8 bases; unmatched bases: 12. The CDR3 here is CSIGLAGATDEQFF. The CDR3 region has the DNA TGCAGCATAGGGCTAGCGGGAGCGACGGATGAGCAGTTCTTC.

The chain is built from TRBV4-2 and TRBJ2-5; D tentatively reads TRBD1 or TRBD2 (5 bases each). CDR3 size: 15 residues. Between the trimmed V and J ends, which lost 0 bases and 4 bases, there was a span of 12 bases. Germline CDR1 LGHNA, CDR2 YNFKEQ. CDR3 loop: CASSQDRDGRETQYF. CDR3 coding DNA: TGTGCCAGCAGCCAAGATAGGGACGGTCGAGAGACCCAGTACTTC.

The CDR3 region is CASSESPGGEQYF. DNA of the CDR3: TGTGCCAGCAGTGAATCCCCCGGGGGCGAGCAGTACTTC. This rearrangement joins TRBV6-1 to TRBJ2-7, with D maybe TRBD2 (6 bases). V was shortened by 2 bases and J by 6 bases, with 11 bases between the two germline ends. The CDR3 covers 13 residues. Germline CDR1 reads MNHNS; CDR2 reads SASEGT.

The V and J genes are TRBV7-9 and TRBJ2-7; unclear D gene. Trimming took off 4 bases at V and 0 bases at J, with 10 bases between the two ends. Looked up from germline, CDR1 is SEHNR and CDR2 is FQNEAQ (reference sequence). The length of the CDR3 is 14 residues. Here the CDR3 DNA reads TGTGCCAGCAGCTCCAACTATATCTCCTACGAGCAGTACTTC. Residues: CASSSNYISYEQYF.

The chain links TRBV28 to TRBJ2-1, with D perhaps assigned TRBD1 or TRBD2 (7 bases each). Germline V CDR1 and CDR2: MDHEN, SYDVKM. V lost 6 bases, J lost 3 bases, and 18 bases lay in between. The CDR3 runs 16 residues. CDR3 sequence (DNA): TGTGCCAGCAGCCCCAGAGCGGGACAGTTCTACAATGAGCAGTTCTTC. Its translation: CASSPRAGQFYNEQFF.

CDR3 residues: CASSSFRDASNEQFF. For the CDR3, the DNA is TGCGCCAGCAGTTCCTTCCGGGACGCCTCGAATGAGCAGTTCTTC. This chain connects TRBV5-1 to TRBJ2-1; D is perhaps TRBD1 or TRBD2 (5 bases each). The V end lost 5 bases, the J end lost 7 bases, and 19 bases lay between the germline ends. The germline gives CDR1 SGHRS, CDR2 YFSETQ. This CDR3 comprises 15 residues.

In its sample, this clone was seen a few times. The chain employs TRBV5-5 and TRBJ2-7, with TRBD1 matching 10 bases. The CDR3 has 15 residues. CDR1 SGHKS and CDR2 YYEKEE come from the germline V gene (reference sequence). With V trimmed by 0 bases and J by 2 bases, 2 bases remained unmatched. As DNA, the CDR3 is TGTGCCAGCAGCTTGGGGACAGGGGGTCCCTACGAGCAGTACTTC. This translates into CASSLGTGGPYEQYF.

The CDR3 region is CASSLGVPNQPQHF. CDR3 DNA sequence: TGTGCCAGCAGCTTAGGTGTGCCCAATCAGCCCCAGCATTTT. The rearrangement joins TRBV7-2 to TRBJ1-5; D is unclear. In germline, CDR1 is SGHTA, CDR2 FQGNSA. The CDR3 loop spans 14 amino acids. Trimming stripped 1 base from V and 3 bases from J, with 7 bases between. Full variable domain (rest looked up from reference TRBV7-2 and TRBJ1-5): GAGVSQSPSNKVTEKGKDVELRCDPISGHTALYWYRQSLGQGLEFLIYFQGNSAPDKSGLPSDRFSAERTGGSVSTLTIQRTQQEDSAVYLCASSLGVPNQPQHFGDGTRLSIL.

This chain joins TRBV10-3 and TRBJ2-5; D remains unclear. V was pared by 3 bases and J by 2 bases, with 7 bases between. The CDR3 consists of 13 residues. Germline lookup yields CDR1 ENHRY and CDR2 SYGVKD. The CDR3 nucleotides are TGTGCCATCAGTGATCTTGGACAAGAGACCCAGTACTTC. This sequence encodes CAISDLGQETQYF.

The J gene is TRBJ1-2, the V gene TRBV28; 7 bases are a match to TRBD1. CDR1 and CDR2 (germline): MDHEN, SYDVKM. V shed 2 bases and J 7 bases; nucleotides not matched to a gene: 7. This CDR3 spans 14 amino acids. CDR3 amino acids: CASSLLPGGSGYTF. CDR3 bases: TGTGCCAGCAGTTTACTCCCAGGGGGATCTGGCTACACCTTC.

V usage is TRBV5-5 and J usage is TRBJ2-1, with 9 positions matching TRBD1. CDR1 and CDR2 from the germline V gene are SGHKS and YYEKEE (reference sequence). The CDR3 extends over 16 amino acids. J lost 3 bases, V lost 4 bases, and 8 bases had no gene match. CDR3 sequence reads: CASSPLTGGYYNEQFF. The CDR3 bases are TGTGCCAGCAGCCCTCTGACAGGGGGATACTACAATGAGCAGTTCTTC.

The J gene is TRBJ1-4, the V gene TRBV7-9, with D possibly matching TRBD1 (6 bases). V lost 3 bases to trimming and J lost 5 bases, with 13 bases between them. CDR3 length: 15 amino acids. Germline V lookup: CDR1 SEHNR, CDR2 FQNEAQ (reference sequence). The CDR3 loop reads CASSLEQGSNEKLFF. The DNA for the CDR3 is TGTGCCAGCAGCTTGGAACAGGGTAGCAATGAAAAACTGTTTTTT. Filled out from reference TRBV7-9 and TRBJ1-4, the complete variable domain reads DTGVSQNPRHKITKRGQNVTFRCDPISEHNRLYWYRQTLGQGPEFLTYFQNEAQLEKSRLLSDRFSAERPKGSFSTLEIQRTEQGDSAMYLCASSLEQGSNEKLFFGSGTQLSVL.

This clone was counted between two and nine times. The chain recombines TRBV10-3 with TRBJ1-5; D is unresolved. Trimming stripped 2 bases from V and 7 bases from J, with 12 bases between. The CDR3 is 14 residues long. CDR1 ENHRY and CDR2 SYGVKD come from the germline V gene. CDR3 protein: CAISEISTRQPQHF. CDR3 DNA sequence: TGTGCCATCAGTGAGATCTCTACCCGACAGCCCCAGCATTTT.

This clone was observed a handful of times. The chain carries TRBV28 and TRBJ2-2, with D unresolved. Per the germline V gene, CDR1 is MDHEN and CDR2 is SYDVKM. The CDR3 is made up of 16 amino acids. V shed 0 bases and J shed 0 bases, with 8 bases lying between them. The CDR3 DNA is TGTGCCAGCAGTTTATGGGGCCTCGCGAACACCGGGGAGCTGTTTTTT. As protein: CASSLWGLANTGELFF.

The chain is built from TRBV6-1 and TRBJ1-2; maybe TRBD1 (6 bases). V was cut by 2 bases and J by 4 bases, with 11 bases left in between. Germline CDR1 and CDR2: MNHNS and SASEGT. The CDR3 totals 14 residues. For the CDR3, the DNA is TGTGCCAGCAGTGAACCACAGGGATCCTATGGCTACACCTTC. This sequence encodes CASSEPQGSYGYTF.

The chain couples TRBV28 to TRBJ1-2; 7 bases match TRBD1. CDR3 length: 14 amino acids. Germline V CDR1 and CDR2: MDHEN, SYDVKM. V gave up 4 bases and J gave up 5 bases; unmatched junction bases: 7. The CDR3 here is CASSSGTVKYGYTF. The CDR3 nucleotides read TGTGCCAGCAGTTCCGGGACAGTCAAATATGGCTACACCTTC.

V usage is TRBV3-1 (or the pseudogene TRBV3-2) and J usage is TRBJ1-2; D gene ambiguous. Germline V gene sequence: CDR1 LGHDT, CDR2 YNNKEL (reference sequence). CDR3 length equals 15 residues. The ends were cut back, 1 base at V and 7 bases at J, with 16 bases in the middle. The CDR3 coding sequence is TGTGCCAGCAGCCAAGGTGTTGTCGGGGTAGGTGGCTACACCTTC. This encodes CASSQGVVGVGGYTF.

The chain joins TRBV5-1 to TRBJ2-1; possibly TRBD2 for D (6 bases). The ends were cut back, 1 base at V and 6 bases at J, with 17 bases in the middle. CDR1 SGHRS and CDR2 YFSETQ come from the germline V gene. CDR3 length equals 16 residues. Written as DNA, the CDR3 is TGCGCCAGCAGCTTGAACTCCGGGACTGAGGGCAATGAGCAGTTCTTC. Translated: CASSLNSGTEGNEQFF.

The chain combines TRBV5-1 with TRBJ1-4; 8 bases fit TRBD1. In germline, CDR1 is SGHRS, CDR2 YFSETQ. V lost 3 bases and J lost 3; bases outside the gene matches: 7. The CDR3 runs to 16 residues. The CDR3 DNA follows: TGCGCCAGCAGCTCGGGACAGGTTCTAGCTAATGAAAAACTGTTTTTT. Translated, it gives CASSSGQVLANEKLFF. Supplemented by reference TRBV5-1 and TRBJ1-4, the full variable domain reads KAGVTQTPRYLIKTRGQQVTLSCSPISGHRSVSWYQQTPGQGLQFLFEYFSETQRNKGNFPGRFSGRQFSNSRSEMNVSTLELGDSALYLCASSSGQVLANEKLFFGSGTQLSVL.